This TCR beta chain was retrieved from a study of CD4+ T cells in melanoma. Worth noting for this clone: Its antigen is undetermined.

Assay: immunoSEQ multiplex PCR; the TCRdb copy retains only in-frame clones and omits some. The sample shows roughly 16,000 clones, approximately 76% of them seen only once. General study results and limits: A reported correlation linked neoantigen-specific CD4+ T cells to CD8+, macrophage and B cell function. Reportedly, melanoma neoantigen-specific CD4+ T cells showed varied differentiation states.

CDR1 is MNHNS and CDR2 is SASEGT in the germline V gene. This CDR3 region has 13 residues. The V end lost 7 bases, the J end lost 2 bases, and 9 bases lay between the germline ends. The clonotype originates from a human donor with melanoma. The J gene is TRBJ2-1, the V gene TRBV6-1; tentatively, D is TRBD1 or TRBD2 (5 bases each). Sequencing used cells from a culture (not recorded whether cultured in vitro). CDR3 nucleotide sequence: TGTGCCAGCATCCGGGGACCCTACAATGAGCAGTTCTTC. It encodes CASIRGPYNEQFF.